The T cell receptor (beta chain) under discussion was sequenced for a study of identical twins. TCRdb reprocessed the 5' RACE reads via MiXCR and lists one record per CDR3 protein. The sample lists more than 400,000 distinct CDR3 sequences, 12% to 15% occurring once. Trimming removed 5 bases from V and 5 bases from J, with 21 bases in between. The germline CDR1 and CDR2 sequences are SEHNR and FQNEAQ (reference sequence). The CDR3 extends over 17 amino acids. This sample was also put to use in a study of yellow fever vaccine responses in identical twins.

The genes are TRBV7-9 and TRBJ2-2; D is possibly TRBD1 (6 bases). Sample: CD4+ T cells sorted from blood. The receptor's source is a young woman in good health. CDR3 sequence reads: CASSHSAVGTRTGELFF. CDR3 sequence (DNA): TGTGCCAGCAGCCACTCAGCCGTCGGGACACGTACCGGGGAGCTGTTTTTT.